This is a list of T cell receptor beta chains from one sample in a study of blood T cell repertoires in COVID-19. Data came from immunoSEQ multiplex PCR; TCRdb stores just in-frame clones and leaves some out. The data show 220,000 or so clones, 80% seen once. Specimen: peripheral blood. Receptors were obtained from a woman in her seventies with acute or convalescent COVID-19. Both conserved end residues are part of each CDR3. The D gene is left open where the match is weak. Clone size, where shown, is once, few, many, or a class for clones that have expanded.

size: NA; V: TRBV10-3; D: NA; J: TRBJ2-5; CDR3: CAISEGFGGIETQYF; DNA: TGTGCCATCAGTGAGGGGTTTGGGGGGATTGAGACCCAGTACTTC
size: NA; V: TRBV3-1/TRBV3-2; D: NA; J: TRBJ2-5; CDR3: CASLQVGETQYF; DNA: TGTGCCAGCCTACAGGTGGGAGAGACCCAGTACTTC
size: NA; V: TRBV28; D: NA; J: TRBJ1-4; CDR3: CASSPWDPRRGEKLFF; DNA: TGTGCCAGCAGTCCCTGGGACCCGAGGCGGGGGGAAAAACTGTTTTTT
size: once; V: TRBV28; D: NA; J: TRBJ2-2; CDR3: CASSLGGSNTGELFF; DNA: TGTGCCAGCAGTTTAGGGGGGTCGAACACCGGGGAGCTGTTTTTT
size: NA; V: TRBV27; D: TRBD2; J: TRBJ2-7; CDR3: CASSLGLAGGGYEQYF; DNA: TGTGCCAGCAGTTTAGGACTAGCGGGAGGAGGCTACGAGCAGTACTTC
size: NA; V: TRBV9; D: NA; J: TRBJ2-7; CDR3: CASSWGGRDLIYEQYF; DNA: TGTGCCAGCTCCTGGGGGGGGCGAGATTTAATCTACGAGCAGTACTTC
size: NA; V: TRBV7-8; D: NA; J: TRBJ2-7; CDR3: CASSSSSLWRF; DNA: TGTGCCAGCAGCTCCTCCTCTCTCTGGAGGTTC
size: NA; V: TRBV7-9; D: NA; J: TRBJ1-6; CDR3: CVSSSEYSPLHF; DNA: TGTGTCAGCAGCTCCGAGTATTCACCCCTCCACTTT
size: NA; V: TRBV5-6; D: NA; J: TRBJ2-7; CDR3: CASSQGQSTYEQYF; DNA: TGTGCCAGCAGCCAGGGGCAGTCAACCTACGAGCAGTACTTC
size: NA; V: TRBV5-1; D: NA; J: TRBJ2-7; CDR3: CASSLGLETYEQYF; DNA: TGCGCCAGCAGCTTGGGACTAGAAACCTACGAGCAGTACTTC
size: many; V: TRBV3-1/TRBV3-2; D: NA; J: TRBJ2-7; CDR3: CASSQGGYEQYF; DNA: TGTGCCAGCAGCCAGGGAGGCTACGAGCAGTACTTC
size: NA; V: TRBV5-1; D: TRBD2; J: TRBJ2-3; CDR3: CASSPGLAGADTQYF; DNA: TGCGCCAGCAGCCCGGGACTAGCGGGAGCAGATACGCAGTATTTT
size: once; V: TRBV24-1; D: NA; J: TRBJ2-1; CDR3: CATSDSGDPGVDEQFF; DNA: TGTGCCACCAGTGATTCGGGGGACCCCGGGGTAGATGAGCAGTTCTTC
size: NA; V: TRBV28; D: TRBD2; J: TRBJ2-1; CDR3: CASSSTSGSRSNEQFF; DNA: TGTGCCAGCAGTTCGACTAGCGGGAGTAGGTCGAATGAGCAGTTCTTC
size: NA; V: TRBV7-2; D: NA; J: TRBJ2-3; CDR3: CASSLGGGKTQYF; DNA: TGTGCCAGCAGCTTAGGAGGGGGAAAAACGCAGTATTTT
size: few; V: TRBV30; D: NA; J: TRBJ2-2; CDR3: CAWSAGAGELFF; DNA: TGTGCCTGGAGCGCCGGAGCTGGGGAGCTGTTTTTT
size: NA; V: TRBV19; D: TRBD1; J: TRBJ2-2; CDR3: CATSTGYTGELFF; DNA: TGTGCCACCTCGACAGGGTACACCGGGGAGCTGTTTTTT
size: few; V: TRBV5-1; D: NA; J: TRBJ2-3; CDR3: CASSFPDWGEADTQYF; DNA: TGCGCCAGCAGCTTCCCCGATTGGGGCGAGGCAGATACGCAGTATTTT
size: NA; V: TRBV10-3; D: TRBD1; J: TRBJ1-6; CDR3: CAISESGQGFGSPLHF; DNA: TGTGCCATCAGTGAGTCGGGACAGGGGTTTGGTTCACCCCTCCACTTT
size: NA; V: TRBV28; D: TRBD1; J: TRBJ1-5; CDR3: CASRPTTGLYQPQHF; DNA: TGTGCCAGCAGACCCACGACAGGGCTCTATCAGCCCCAGCATTTT
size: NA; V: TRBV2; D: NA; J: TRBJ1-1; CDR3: CASSEMGGYTEAFF; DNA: TGTGCCAGCAGTGAGATGGGGGGTTACACTGAAGCTTTCTTT
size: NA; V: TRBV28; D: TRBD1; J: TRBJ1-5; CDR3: CASSQTGQGVRPQHF; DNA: TGTGCCAGCAGCCAGACGGGACAGGGGGTTCGGCCCCAGCATTTT
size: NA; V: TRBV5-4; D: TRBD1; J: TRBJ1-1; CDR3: CASSPWTGMNTEAFF; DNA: TGTGCCAGCAGCCCGTGGACAGGGATGAACACTGAAGCTTTCTTT
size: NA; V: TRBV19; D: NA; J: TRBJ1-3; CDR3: CASSPIEGASGNTIYF; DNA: TGTGCCAGTAGTCCCATTGAGGGAGCCTCTGGAAACACCATATATTTT
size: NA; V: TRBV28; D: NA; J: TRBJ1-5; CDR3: CASGSTNSNQPQHF; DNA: TGTGCCAGCGGGAGTACGAATAGCAATCAGCCCCAGCATTTT
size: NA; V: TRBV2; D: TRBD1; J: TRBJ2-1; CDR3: CASSRTGTGVINEQFF; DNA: TGTGCCAGCAGTAGAACCGGGACAGGGGTCATCAATGAGCAGTTCTTC
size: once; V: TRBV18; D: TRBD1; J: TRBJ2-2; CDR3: CASSLTTGTGELFF; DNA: TGTGCCAGCTCACTGACGACAGGGACCGGGGAGCTGTTTTTT
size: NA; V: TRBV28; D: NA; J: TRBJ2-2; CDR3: CASSLGGARTGELFF; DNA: TGTGCCAGCAGTTTAGGGGGGGCGCGTACCGGGGAGCTGTTTTTT
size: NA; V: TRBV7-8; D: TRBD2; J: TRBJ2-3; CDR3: CASSSGLAGITDTQYF; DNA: TGTGCCAGCAGCTCCGGACTAGCGGGGATCACAGATACGCAGTATTTT
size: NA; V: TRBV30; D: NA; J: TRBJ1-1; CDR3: CAWKIRGSQNTEAFF; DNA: TGTGCCTGGAAGATCCGAGGTTCCCAGAACACTGAAGCTTTCTTT
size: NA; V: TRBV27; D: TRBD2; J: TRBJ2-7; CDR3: CASRPLAGGLSYEQYF; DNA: TGTGCCAGCAGGCCTCTAGCGGGGGGCCTCTCCTACGAGCAGTACTTC
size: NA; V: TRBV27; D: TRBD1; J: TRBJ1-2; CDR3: CASSPWTGRVMGYTF; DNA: TGTGCCAGCAGTCCATGGACAGGGAGGGTGATGGGCTACACCTTC
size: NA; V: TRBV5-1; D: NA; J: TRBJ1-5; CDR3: CASRLDVADQPQHF; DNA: TGCGCCAGCAGATTGGACGTCGCAGATCAGCCCCAGCATTTT
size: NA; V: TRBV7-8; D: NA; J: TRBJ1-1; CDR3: CASSDVGGGYEAFF; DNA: TGTGCCAGCAGTGACGTGGGCGGCGGGTACGAAGCTTTCTTT
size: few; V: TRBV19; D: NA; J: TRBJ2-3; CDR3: CASSTAHRTDTQYF; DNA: TGTGCCAGTAGTACCGCACACAGGACAGATACGCAGTATTTT
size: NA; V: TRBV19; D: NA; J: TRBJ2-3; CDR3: CASSIGRTTDTQYF; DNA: TGTGCCAGTAGTATAGGGAGAACCACAGATACGCAGTATTTT
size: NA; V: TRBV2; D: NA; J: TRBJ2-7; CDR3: CASSLGRKGAYEQYF; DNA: TGTGCCAGCAGCCTGGGCCGAAAAGGGGCCTACGAGCAGTACTTC
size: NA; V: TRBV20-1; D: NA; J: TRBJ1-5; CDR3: CSASEQFNQPQHF; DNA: TGCAGTGCTAGTGAGCAGTTTAATCAGCCCCAGCATTTT
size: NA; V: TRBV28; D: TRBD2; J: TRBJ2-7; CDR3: CASGLAGELYEQYF; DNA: TGTGCCAGCGGGCTAGCGGGGGAATTATACGAGCAGTACTTC
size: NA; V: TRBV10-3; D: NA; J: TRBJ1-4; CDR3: CAISERGSGHEKLFF; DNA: TGTGCCATCAGTGAAAGGGGGTCAGGCCATGAAAAACTGTTTTTT
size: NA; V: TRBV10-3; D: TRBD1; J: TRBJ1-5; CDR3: CAIRGQEGQPQHF; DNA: TGTGCCATCAGGGGACAGGAAGGTCAGCCCCAGCATTTT
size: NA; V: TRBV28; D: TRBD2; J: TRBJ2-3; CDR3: CASMFREAGGTDTQYF; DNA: TGTGCCAGCATGTTTCGTGAGGCGGGAGGGACAGATACGCAGTATTTT
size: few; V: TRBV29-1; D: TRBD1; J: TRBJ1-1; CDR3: CSVLGQTNTEAFF; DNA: TGCAGCGTTCTGGGACAGACGAACACTGAAGCTTTCTTT
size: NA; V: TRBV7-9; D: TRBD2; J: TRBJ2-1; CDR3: CASSLEGVSGRAYNEQFF; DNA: TGTGCCAGCAGCTTAGAGGGGGTTAGCGGGAGAGCCTACAATGAGCAGTTCTTC
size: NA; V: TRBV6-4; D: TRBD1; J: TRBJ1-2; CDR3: CASKGQGLNGYTF; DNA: TGTGCCAGCAAAGGACAGGGGCTGAACGGCTACACCTTC
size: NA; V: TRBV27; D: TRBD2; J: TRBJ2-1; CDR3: CASSDSGSLDEQFF; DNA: TGTGCCAGCAGCGATAGCGGGAGTCTCGATGAGCAGTTCTTC
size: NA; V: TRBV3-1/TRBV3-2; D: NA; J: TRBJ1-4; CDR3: CASSQDSREKLFF; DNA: TGTGCCAGCAGCCAAGACAGCAGGGAAAAACTGTTTTTT
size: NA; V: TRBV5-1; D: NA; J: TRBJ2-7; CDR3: CASSLAGRPYEQYF; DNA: TGCGCCAGCAGCTTGGCTGGCAGGCCGTACGAGCAGTACTTC
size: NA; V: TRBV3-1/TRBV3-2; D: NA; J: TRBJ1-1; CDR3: CASSLRVNTEAFF; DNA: TGTGCCAGCAGCCTCCGGGTTAACACTGAAGCTTTCTTT
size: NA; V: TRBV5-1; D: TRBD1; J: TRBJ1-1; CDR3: CASSLGGGQGTEAFF; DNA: TGCGCCAGCAGCTTGGGAGGGGGACAGGGTACTGAAGCTTTCTTT
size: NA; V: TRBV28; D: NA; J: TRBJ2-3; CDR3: CASSFLLSTDTQYF; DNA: TGTGCCAGCAGTTTCCTACTAAGCACAGATACGCAGTATTTT
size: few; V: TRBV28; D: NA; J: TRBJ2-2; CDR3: CASTSASNTGELFF; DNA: TGTGCCAGCACCAGCGCCTCGAACACCGGGGAGCTGTTTTTT
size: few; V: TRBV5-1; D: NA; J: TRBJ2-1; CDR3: CASSLLAAGDSYNEQFF; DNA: TGCGCCAGCAGCTTATTGGCGGCGGGCGATTCCTACAATGAGCAGTTCTTC
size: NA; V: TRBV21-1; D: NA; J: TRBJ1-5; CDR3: CASSPRTVTNQPQHF; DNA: TGTGCCAGCAGCCCCCGGACAGTGACCAATCAGCCCCAGCATTTT